The T cell receptor beta chain under discussion was sequenced for a study of blood T cell repertoires in COVID-19. Overall study context: Whether acute or convalescent, the COVID-19 samples came from the United States, Italy and Spain. Nucleic acid was either cDNA or gDNA, and it came from T cells, B-cell-depleted T cells, or PBMCs.

CDR3 length: 15 residues. Germline loops: CDR1 MNHEY, CDR2 SVGAGI. V dropped 6 bases and J dropped 4; count of bases not matched to a gene: 9. Authors' analysis steps: How many nucleated cells were present was estimated from reference gene primer amplification. TCRdb keeps only in-frame clones here, not all; method: immunoSEQ multiplex PCR. Clone size and the V and J calls come from that table; the DNA yielded D and trimming. The table has tens of thousands of clones, approximately 85% seen once. The chain recombines TRBV6-5 with TRBJ2-3; 8 nucleotides line up with TRBD2. The sequence was obtained from a human donor in a cohort sampled during active COVID-19. What was sequenced was peripheral blood. This CDR3 is CASSREAGGSDTQYF. The CDR3, as DNA: TGTGCCAGCAGCCGGGAGGCGGGGGGATCAGATACGCAGTATTTT.